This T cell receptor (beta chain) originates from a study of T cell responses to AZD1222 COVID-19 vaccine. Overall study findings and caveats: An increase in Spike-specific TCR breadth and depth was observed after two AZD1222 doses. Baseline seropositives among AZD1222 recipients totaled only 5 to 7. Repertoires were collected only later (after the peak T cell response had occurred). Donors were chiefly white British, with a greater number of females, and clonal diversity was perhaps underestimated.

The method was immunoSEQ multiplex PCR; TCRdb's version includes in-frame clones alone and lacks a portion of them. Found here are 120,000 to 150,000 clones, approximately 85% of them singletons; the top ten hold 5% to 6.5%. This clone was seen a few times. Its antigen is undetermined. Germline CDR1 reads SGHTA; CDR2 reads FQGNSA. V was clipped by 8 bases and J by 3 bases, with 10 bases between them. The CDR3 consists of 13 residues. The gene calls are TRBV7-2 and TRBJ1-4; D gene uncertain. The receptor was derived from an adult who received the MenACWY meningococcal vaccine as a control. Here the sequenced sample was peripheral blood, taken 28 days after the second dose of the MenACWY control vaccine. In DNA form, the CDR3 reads TGTGCCAGCGGCGGGTATCCTAATGAAAAACTGTTTTTT. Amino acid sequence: CASGGYPNEKLFF.